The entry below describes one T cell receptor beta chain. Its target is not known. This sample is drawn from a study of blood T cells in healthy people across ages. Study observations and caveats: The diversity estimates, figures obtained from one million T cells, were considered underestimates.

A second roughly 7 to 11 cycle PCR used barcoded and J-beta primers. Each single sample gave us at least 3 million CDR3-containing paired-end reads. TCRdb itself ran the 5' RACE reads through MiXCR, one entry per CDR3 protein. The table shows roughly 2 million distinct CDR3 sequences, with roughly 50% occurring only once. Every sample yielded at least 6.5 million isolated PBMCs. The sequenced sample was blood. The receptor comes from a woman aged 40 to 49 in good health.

The CDR3 sequence: CSAGTGSSLGEQFF. CDR3 DNA: TGCAGTGCTGGGACAGGGTCTTCTTTGGGTGAGCAGTTCTTC. The chain is built from TRBV20-1 and TRBJ2-1; TRBD1 matches at 9 bases. V shed 5 bases, J shed 9 bases, and the junction held 11 bases outside the gene matches. Germline V gives CDR1 DFQATT, CDR2 SNEGSKA (reference sequence). The CDR3 covers 14 residues.